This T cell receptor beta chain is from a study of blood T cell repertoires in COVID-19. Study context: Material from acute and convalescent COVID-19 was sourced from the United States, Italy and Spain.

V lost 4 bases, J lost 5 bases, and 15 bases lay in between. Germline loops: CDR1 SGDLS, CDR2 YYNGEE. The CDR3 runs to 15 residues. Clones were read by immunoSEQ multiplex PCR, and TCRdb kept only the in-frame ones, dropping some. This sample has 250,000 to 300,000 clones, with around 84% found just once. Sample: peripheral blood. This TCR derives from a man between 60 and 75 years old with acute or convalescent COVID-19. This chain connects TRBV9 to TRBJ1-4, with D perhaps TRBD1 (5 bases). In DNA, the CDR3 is TGTGCCAGCAGCCCGACCCAGGGAAACAATGAAAAACTGTTTTTT. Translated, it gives CASSPTQGNNEKLFF.